This entry features one TCR beta chain sequence. What it recognizes is unknown. The CDR3 end falls 3 residues outside the read, so it is completed with the germline J gene. These data come from a study of T cells in women clearing cervical HPV infection. Study overall: Case blood drawn at lesion detection; control blood after infection cleared. Whole-study results and caveats: TRBV6-7 relative abundance averaged roughly 0.099% in cases and approximately 0.15% in controls. CIN3+ cases had significantly higher TCR repertoire richness than controls, but evenness did not differ.

This CDR3 is 11 amino acids long. Trimming removed 3 bases from V and 9 bases from J, with 5 bases in between. Germline CDR1 LNHNV, CDR2 YYDKDF (reference sequence). Each participant carried one incident cervical HPV16 infection only. This table comes from immunoSEQ multiplex PCR, and its TCRdb copy is limited to in-frame clones, with some not included. In all, the sample yields about 20,000 clones. The source of this sequence is a woman between 18 and 75 years old with a cervical HPV16 infection that either progressed to CIN3+ or cleared (not recorded which). The source material was blood buffy coat. V is TRBV15 and J is TRBJ2-2; D is undetermined. CDR3 bases read: TGTGCCACCAGCAGTCAAAGGGAG. This encodes CATSSQRE. The whole CDR3 sequence is CATSSQRELFF.